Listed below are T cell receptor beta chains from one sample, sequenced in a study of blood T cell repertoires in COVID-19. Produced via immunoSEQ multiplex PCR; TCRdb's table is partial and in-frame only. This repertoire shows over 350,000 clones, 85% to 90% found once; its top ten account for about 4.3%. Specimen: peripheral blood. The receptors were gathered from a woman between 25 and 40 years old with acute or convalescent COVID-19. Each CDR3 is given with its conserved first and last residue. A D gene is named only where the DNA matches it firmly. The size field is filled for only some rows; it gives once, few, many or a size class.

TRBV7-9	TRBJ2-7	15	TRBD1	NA	CASSGGQAVSYEQYF	TGTGCCAGCAGCGGGGGACAGGCGGTCTCCTACGAGCAGTACTTC
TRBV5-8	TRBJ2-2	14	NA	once	CASSLVSNTGELFF	TGTGCCAGCAGCTTGGTCTCGAACACCGGGGAGCTGTTTTTT
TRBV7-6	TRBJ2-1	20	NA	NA	CASSLVGGAGPRSSYNEQFF	TGTGCCAGCAGCTTAGTAGGGGGGGCAGGACCCAGGAGCTCCTACAATGAGCAGTTCTTC
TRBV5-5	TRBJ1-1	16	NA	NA	CASSLIRRGLGTEAFF	TGTGCCAGCAGCTTGATCCGGCGGGGGCTGGGAACTGAAGCTTTCTTT
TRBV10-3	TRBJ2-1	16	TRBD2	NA	CAISDGTSGGTTEQFF	TGTGCCATCAGCGATGGGACTAGCGGGGGGACAACCGAGCAGTTCTTC
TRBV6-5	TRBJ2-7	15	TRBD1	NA	CASSREGTGVYEQYF	TGTGCCAGCAGTCGCGAGGGGACAGGGGTTTACGAGCAGTACTTC
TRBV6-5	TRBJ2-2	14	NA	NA	CASTLDSPAGELFF	TGTGCCAGCACCCTGGACAGCCCGGCCGGGGAGCTGTTTTTT
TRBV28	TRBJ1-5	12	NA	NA	CASSSQGQPQHF	TGTGCCAGCAGTTCACAGGGACAGCCCCAGCATTTT
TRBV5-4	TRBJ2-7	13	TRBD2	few	CASGSGGAYEQYF	TGTGCCAGTGGAAGCGGGGGAGCCTACGAGCAGTACTTC
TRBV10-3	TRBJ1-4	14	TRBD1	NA	CAISESTGGEKLFF	TGTGCCATCAGTGAGTCGACAGGGGGCGAAAAACTGTTTTTT
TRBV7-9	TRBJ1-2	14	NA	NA	CASSKQGSNYGYTF	TGTGCCAGCAGCAAACAGGGTTCGAACTATGGCTACACCTTC
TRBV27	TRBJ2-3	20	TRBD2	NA	CASSSEGTRDPREGRDTQYF	TGTGCCAGCAGTTCGGAGGGGACCCGGGACCCCAGGGAGGGTAGAGATACGCAGTATTTT
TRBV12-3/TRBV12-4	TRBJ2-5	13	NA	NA	CASSSAGGETQYF	TGTGCCAGCAGTTCCGCGGGCGGCGAGACCCAGTACTTC
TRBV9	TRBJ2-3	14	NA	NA	CASSVAAVTDTQYF	TGTGCCAGCAGCGTAGCTGCAGTCACAGATACGCAGTATTTT
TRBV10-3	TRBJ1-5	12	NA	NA	CAISGAGEPQHF	TGTGCCATCAGTGGGGCCGGGGAGCCCCAGCATTTT
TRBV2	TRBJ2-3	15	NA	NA	CASRTSRSSTDTQYF	TGTGCCAGCAGAACTAGCAGATCTAGCACAGATACGCAGTATTTT
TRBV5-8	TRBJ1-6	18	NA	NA	CASSPPLFWSSYNSPLHF	TGTGCCAGCAGCCCCCCCCTGTTCTGGAGCTCCTATAATTCACCCCTCCACTTT
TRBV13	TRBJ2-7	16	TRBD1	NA	CASSYIGTGDPHEQYF	TGTGCCAGCAGCTACATAGGGACAGGGGATCCCCACGAGCAGTACTTC
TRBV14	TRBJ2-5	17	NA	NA	CASSQVSPPSWRETQYF	TGTGCCAGCAGCCAAGTTTCCCCGCCTTCGTGGAGAGAGACCCAGTACTTC
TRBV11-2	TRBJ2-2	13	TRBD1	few	CASSQDRARELFF	TGTGCCAGCAGCCAGGACAGGGCAAGGGAGCTGTTTTTT
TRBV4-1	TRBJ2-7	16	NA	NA	CASSQGVLGAVYEQYF	TGCGCCAGCAGCCAGGGGGTCCTGGGGGCGGTGTACGAGCAGTACTTC
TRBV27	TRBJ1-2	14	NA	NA	CASSTTGANYGYTF	TGTGCCAGCAGTACGACCGGGGCTAACTATGGCTACACCTTC
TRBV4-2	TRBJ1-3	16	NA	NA	CASSQDTAYSGNTIYF	TGTGCCAGCAGCCAAGATACAGCCTACTCTGGAAACACCATATATTTT
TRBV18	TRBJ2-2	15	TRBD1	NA	CASSPRTGDTGELFF	TGTGCCAGCTCTCCGAGGACAGGGGACACCGGGGAGCTGTTTTTT
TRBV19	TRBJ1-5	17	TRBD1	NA	CARLGNRTGSCNQPQHF	TGTGCCAGACTTGGCAATAGGACAGGGAGTTGCAATCAGCCCCAGCATTTT
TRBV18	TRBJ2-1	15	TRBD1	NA	CASSPLGQLYNEQFF	TGTGCCAGCTCACCACTGGGACAGCTCTACAATGAGCAGTTCTTC
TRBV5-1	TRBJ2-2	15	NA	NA	CASSAGSPGTGELFF	TGCGCCAGCAGCGCAGGAAGCCCGGGAACCGGGGAGCTGTTTTTT
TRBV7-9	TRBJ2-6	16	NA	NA	CAGKEGPGTGANVLTF	TGTGCCGGGAAGGAGGGGCCAGGGACTGGGGCCAACGTCCTGACTTTC
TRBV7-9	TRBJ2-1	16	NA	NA	CASSLEGGLRYNEQFF	TGTGCCAGCAGCTTAGAGGGGGGGCTTAGGTACAATGAGCAGTTCTTC
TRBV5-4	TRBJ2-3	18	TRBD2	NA	CASSSYTSGLAGTDTQYF	TGTGCCAGCAGCTCCTACACCTCTGGACTAGCTGGCACAGATACGCAGTATTTT
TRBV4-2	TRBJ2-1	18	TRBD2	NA	CASSQEPGLAGAYNEQFF	TGTGCCAGCAGCCAAGAACCGGGACTAGCGGGGGCTTACAATGAGCAGTTCTTC
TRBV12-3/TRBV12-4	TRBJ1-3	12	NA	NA	CASTPVGGTIYF	TGTGCCAGCACCCCCGTCGGGGGGACCATATATTTT
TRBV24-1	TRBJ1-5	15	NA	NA	CATSAGPQLNQPQHF	TGTGCCACCAGTGCTGGGCCGCAACTCAATCAGCCCCAGCATTTT
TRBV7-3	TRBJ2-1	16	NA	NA	CASSSLSGTGYNEQFF	TGTGCCAGCAGCTCCCTGTCCGGGACTGGGTACAATGAGCAGTTCTTC
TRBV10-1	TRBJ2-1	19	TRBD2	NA	CASRHPGLAGGPPYNEQFF	TGCGCCAGCAGGCATCCGGGACTAGCGGGGGGGCCCCCCTACAATGAGCAGTTCTTC